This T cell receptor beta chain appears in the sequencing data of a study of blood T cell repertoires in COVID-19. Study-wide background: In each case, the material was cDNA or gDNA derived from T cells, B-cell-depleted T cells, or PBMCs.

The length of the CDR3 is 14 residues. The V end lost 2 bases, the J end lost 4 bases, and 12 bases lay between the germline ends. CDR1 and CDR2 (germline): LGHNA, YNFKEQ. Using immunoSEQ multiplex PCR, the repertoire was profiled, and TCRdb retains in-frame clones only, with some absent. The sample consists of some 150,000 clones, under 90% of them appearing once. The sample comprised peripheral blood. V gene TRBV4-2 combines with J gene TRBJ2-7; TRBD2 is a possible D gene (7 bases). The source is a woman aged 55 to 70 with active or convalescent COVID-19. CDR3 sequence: CASSQYRGGYEQYF. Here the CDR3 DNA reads TGTGCCAGCAGCCAATATAGGGGGGGATACGAGCAGTACTTC.